Listed here are 26 T cell receptor beta chains from one sample, sequenced in a study of cytomegalovirus exposure and HLA in healthy donors. PCR amplification relied on 60 Vbeta primers (plus 13 Jbeta primers). Method: immunoSEQ multiplex PCR; TCRdb's copy keeps in-frame clones and lacks some. Here the sample spans 150,000 to 200,000 clones, around four fifths being singletons. Sequenced sample: PBMCs. The receptor source for this set is a woman aged 18-29 years in good health and CMV-seronegative.

The chain has TRBV6-5 and TRBJ2-3, with TRBD2 matching over 10 bases. With V trimmed by 2 bases and J by 6 bases, 5 bases remained unmatched. This CDR3 contains 15 residues. CDR1 MNHEY and CDR2 SVGAGI come from the germline V gene. CDR3 region: CASSYGAGGPDTQYF. The CDR3 DNA follows: TGTGCCAGCAGTTACGGAGCGGGGGGGCCTGATACGCAGTATTTT.

The rearrangement uses TRBV9 and TRBJ1-3; D not resolved. The germline V gene has CDR1 SGDLS and CDR2 YYNGEE. The CDR3 covers 15 residues. The V gene lost 3 bases and the J gene lost 0 bases, with 10 bases spanning the gap. The CDR3 loop reads CASSAPGSSGNTIYF. The CDR3 DNA reads as TGTGCCAGCAGCGCCCCTGGGAGCTCTGGAAACACCATATATTTT.

V gene TRBV5-1 combines with J gene TRBJ2-3; 9 bases align to TRBD2. CDR1 and CDR2 (germline): SGHRS, YFSETQ. The trim removed 4 bases at V and 2 bases at J, leaving 5 bases unmatched. The CDR3 consists of 15 residues. CDR3: CASSPVAGVTDTQYF. The CDR3 DNA reads as TGCGCCAGCAGCCCGGTAGCGGGGGTCACAGATACGCAGTATTTT.

The rearrangement joins TRBV27 to TRBJ1-1; 8 bases align to TRBD1. The germline gives CDR1 MNHEY, CDR2 SMNVEV (reference sequence). V dropped 6 bases and J dropped 4; count of bases not matched to a gene: 10. This CDR3 has 15 amino acids. CDR3 residues: CASRARQGKGTEAFF. CDR3 DNA: TGTGCCAGCAGGGCACGACAGGGGAAGGGCACTGAAGCTTTCTTT.

The chain's CDR3 is CASSIGQTSTDTQYF. CDR3 nucleotide sequence: TGTGCCAGTAGTATAGGTCAAACTAGCACAGATACGCAGTATTTT. The chain combines TRBV19 with TRBJ2-3, with D unclear. Germline-derived CDR1 and CDR2 are LNHDA and SQIVND (reference sequence). Trimming stripped 1 base from V and 0 bases from J, with 8 bases between. The CDR3 consists of 15 residues.

This rearrangement joins TRBV15 to TRBJ2-3, with D uncertain. The CDR3 has 16 amino acids. Trimming cost V 0 bases and J 1 base, with 11 bases left between them. CDR1 LNHNV and CDR2 YYDKDF come from the germline V gene (reference sequence). The DNA of the CDR3 is TGTGCCACCAGCAGAGAGGAGAGGCGCCGCACAGATACGCAGTATTTT. Translated: CATSREERRRTDTQYF.

The gene calls are TRBV5-1 and TRBJ1-2; D possibly corresponds to TRBD1 (6 bases). Germline CDR1 and CDR2: SGHRS and YFSETQ. This CDR3 comprises 15 residues. The V gene lost 4 bases and the J gene lost 6 bases, with 19 bases spanning the gap. The CDR3 DNA follows: TGCGCCAGCAGCCCGCCCCAGGGGATTATCAATGGCTACACCTTC. Its translation: CASSPPQGIINGYTF.

This clone was seen just once. V usage is TRBV5-6 and J usage is TRBJ1-1; D call uncertain. CDR3 length: 13 residues. V dropped 5 bases and J dropped 0 bases, with 8 bases sitting between them. CDR1 SGHDT and CDR2 YYEEEE come from the germline V gene. The CDR3 loop is CASSQQVNTEAFF. The CDR3, as DNA: TGTGCCAGCAGTCAGCAGGTGAACACTGAAGCTTTCTTT.

As concerns this clone: An end of the junction does not agree with germline; a read error may underlie this. The gene calls are TRBV7-9 and TRBJ2-3, with 11 bases lining up with TRBD2. The CDR3 is 17 residues long. Germline-derived CDR1 and CDR2 are SEHNR and FQNEAQ (reference sequence). The CDR3 spells CSSSLARLAGSTDTQYF. Written as DNA, the CDR3 is TGTTCCAGCAGCTTAGCGAGACTAGCGGGAAGCACAGATACGCAGTATTTT. The whole variable domain, remainder taken from reference TRBV7-9 and TRBJ2-3, is DTGVSQNPRHKITKRGQNVTFRCDPISEHNRLYWYRQTLGQGPEFLTYFQNEAQLEKSRLLSDRFSAERPKGSFSTLEIQRTEQGDSAMYLCSSSLARLAGSTDTQYFGPGTRLTVL.

This chain links TRBV4-1 with TRBJ1-2; 11 bases match TRBD1. The CDR3 runs 15 residues. The V and J ends lost 1 base and 6 bases, in that order; junction bases with no gene match: 4. From germline, CDR1 is MGHRA and CDR2 YSYEKL. The CDR3 loop reads CASSQVGTGGHGYTF. The CDR3 region has the DNA TGCGCCAGCAGCCAAGTTGGGACAGGGGGTCATGGCTACACCTTC.

This rearrangement joins TRBV6-5 to TRBJ1-2; TRBD1 matches at 8 bases. Germline V gene lookup returns CDR1 MNHEY and CDR2 SVGAGI. The CDR3 is 15 residues long. V lost 0 bases, J lost 6 bases, and 6 bases stayed unmatched. The CDR3, as DNA: TGTGCCAGCAGTTACTCTCTCAGGGGGCAGAATGGCTACACCTTC. Residues: CASSYSLRGQNGYTF.

This clone was detected only once. This chain uses TRBV30 with TRBJ2-3; 8 bases align to TRBD2. Germline V gene data show CDR1 as GTSNPN and CDR2 as SVGIG (reference sequence). The CDR3 runs to 14 residues. V shed 3 bases and J 4 bases; nucleotides not matched to a gene: 6. CDR3 bases: TGTGCCTGGAGGCCCCGGGGGGGCGCAGATACGCAGTATTTT. The encoded protein is CAWRPRGGADTQYF.

The rearrangement joins TRBV4-1 to TRBJ2-2; D possibly corresponds to TRBD2 (5 bases). The CDR3 loop spans 21 amino acids. Germline V lookup: CDR1 MGHRA, CDR2 YSYEKL. With 6 bases removed from V and 0 bases from J, the gap between germline ends came to 29 bases. CDR3 in amino acids: CASRALPSRNSQRSNTGELFF. CDR3 nucleotides: TGCGCCAGCAGGGCCTTACCCTCTAGGAATTCCCAGCGGTCGAACACCGGGGAGCTGTTTTTT.

The J gene is TRBJ1-2, the V gene TRBV4-1; 11 bases align to TRBD1. In germline, CDR1 is MGHRA, CDR2 YSYEKL. There are 15 residues in the CDR3. V gave up 4 bases and J gave up 4 bases; unmatched junction bases: 5. The CDR3: CASSLRTGGGYGYTF. The CDR3, as DNA: TGCGCCAGCAGCCTGCGGACAGGGGGCGGCTATGGCTACACCTTC.

V is TRBV6-1 and J is TRBJ2-7, with 7 bases fitting TRBD1. J gave up 5 bases and V 5 bases, and 6 bases lay outside the gene matches. CDR1 MNHNS and CDR2 SASEGT come from the germline V gene. The CDR3 loop spans 13 amino acids. The CDR3 DNA sequence: TGTGCCAGCAGTTCAAGGGGGCTCAACGAGCAGTACTTC. Translating gives CASSSRGLNEQYF.

In nucleotides, the CDR3 is TGTGCCTGGAGTAACAGACTAGCGGGGAAAAACACAGATACGCAGTATTTT. Its protein product is CAWSNRLAGKNTDTQYF. J is TRBJ2-3 and V is TRBV30; TRBD2 matches at 11 bases. The CDR3 contains 17 residues. Germline V gene data show CDR1 as GTSNPN and CDR2 as SVGIG (reference sequence). V lost 2 bases and J lost 2; bases outside the gene matches: 9. The full variable domain, with the rest looked up from reference TRBV30 and TRBJ2-3, is SQTIHQWPATLVQPVGSPLSLECTVEGTSNPNLYWYRQAAGRGLQLLFYSVGIGQISSEVPQNLSASRPQDRQFILSSKKLLLSDSGFYLCAWSNRLAGKNTDTQYFGPGTRLTVL.

The J gene is TRBJ1-1, the V gene TRBV9; the match to TRBD1 covers 8 bases. CDR3 length: 16 amino acids. CDR1 SGDLS and CDR2 YYNGEE come from the germline V gene. V shed 4 bases, J shed 1 base, and the junction held 9 bases outside the gene matches. The CDR3 is CASSNDRGRGNTEAFF. In nucleotides, the CDR3 is TGTGCCAGCAGCAATGACAGGGGTAGAGGGAACACTGAAGCTTTCTTT.

As to this clone: The identical CDR3 is also encoded by other nucleotide sequences in the sample. The chain uses TRBV6-1 and TRBJ1-2; TRBD1 might be the D (5 bases). The germline V gene has CDR1 MNHNS and CDR2 SASEGT. Trimming removed 6 bases from V and 14 bases from J, with 19 bases in between. The CDR3 extends over 12 amino acids. Written as DNA, the CDR3 is TGTGCCAGCAGCTTACAGATACAGGTACCAACCTTC. Protein sequence: CASSLQIQVPTF.

The chain joins TRBV9 to TRBJ2-3; D may be TRBD2 (6 bases). Germline V gene sequence: CDR1 SGDLS, CDR2 YYNGEE. The CDR3 loop spans 16 amino acids. Trimming removed 3 bases from V and 2 bases from J, with 16 bases in between. The CDR3 DNA reads TGTGCCAGCAGCGACCGATGGGGGAGGATCACAGATACGCAGTATTTT. This codes for CASSDRWGRITDTQYF.

The V gene is TRBV5-1, the J gene TRBJ2-4, with TRBD2 matching 10 bases. This CDR3 has 16 amino acids. Germline CDR1 is SGHRS and CDR2 is YFSETQ. V lost 4 bases and J lost 0; bases outside the gene matches: 4. The CDR3 region is CASSVTSGAAKNIQYF. Here the CDR3 DNA reads TGCGCCAGCAGCGTAACTAGCGGGGCAGCCAAAAACATTCAGTACTTC.

The genes are TRBV15 and TRBJ2-2; D possibly corresponds to TRBD1 (6 bases). Trimming left V 6 bases short and J 4 bases short, with 15 bases between. CDR3 length equals 15 residues. The germline gives CDR1 LNHNV, CDR2 YYDKDF (reference sequence). CDR3 residues: CATRDRDIGTGELFF. The CDR3 bases are TGTGCCACCAGAGACCGGGACATCGGCACCGGGGAGCTGTTTTTT.

V and J are TRBV15 and TRBJ2-5; the D is unclear. Germline CDR1 reads LNHNV; CDR2 reads YYDKDF (reference sequence). The CDR3 has 15 residues. Trimming left V 1 base short and J 0 bases short, with 9 bases between. This CDR3 is CATSRGWQNQETQYF. Written as DNA, the CDR3 is TGTGCCACCAGCAGAGGGTGGCAGAACCAAGAGACCCAGTACTTC.

This clone has at least ten counts. The identical CDR3 is also encoded by other nucleotide sequences in the sample. The rearrangement uses TRBV9 and TRBJ1-4; a possible D gene is TRBD1 (6 bases). This CDR3 has 14 amino acids. CDR1 SGDLS and CDR2 YYNGEE come from the germline V gene. V lost 0 bases and J 5 bases, leaving 8 bases between the germline ends. The CDR3 coding sequence is TGTGCCAGCAGCGTAGGAGGGGGAAATGAAAAACTGTTTTTT. It encodes CASSVGGGNEKLFF.

The rearrangement uses TRBV9 and TRBJ2-1; TRBD2 is a possible D gene (6 bases). CDR1 is SGDLS, CDR2 YYNGEE, per germline. CDR3 length: 16 residues. Trimming shortened V by 0 bases and J by 0 bases, and 10 bases separated the two germline ends. CDR3 sequence: CASSVDSGSSYNEQFF. The DNA of the CDR3 is TGTGCCAGCAGCGTAGATAGCGGAAGCTCCTACAATGAGCAGTTCTTC.

The rearrangement uses TRBV2 and TRBJ2-7, with a weak D call TRBD2 (5 bases). CDR1 SNHLY and CDR2 FYNNEI come from the germline V gene. This CDR3 is 14 amino acids long. The V gene lost 2 bases and the J gene lost 6 bases, with 14 bases spanning the gap. The CDR3 nucleotides read TGTGCCAGCAGTGAAACGGGAACCCCTGGCGAGCAGTACTTC. Translated, it gives CASSETGTPGEQYF. The full variable domain, completed using reference TRBV2 and TRBJ2-7, is EPEVTQTPSHQVTQMGQEVILRCVPISNHLYFYWYRQILGQKVEFLVSFYNNEISEKSEIFDDQFSVERPDGSNFTLKIRSTKLEDSAMYFCASSETGTPGEQYFGPGTRLTVT.

The genes are TRBV5-1 and TRBJ2-7; possible D gene TRBD2, 6 bases. In germline, CDR1 is SGHRS, CDR2 YFSETQ. Trimming pared 5 bases from V and 3 bases from J, leaving 12 bases between. The CDR3 extends over 13 amino acids. The CDR3 coding sequence is TGCGCCAGCAGGGGAGGCAGCCGCTACGAGCAGTACTTC. As protein: CASRGGSRYEQYF.